One sample yielded the 2 T cell receptor beta chains listed below, sequenced in a study of blood T cell repertoires in COVID-19. Profiled with immunoSEQ multiplex PCR; TCRdb holds only in-frame clones, not every one. The table has 200,000 to 250,000 clones, 70% to 90% seen once. The sample consisted of PBMCs or T cells enriched from blood (not recorded which). These receptors all stem from a woman aged 45-59 years with acute COVID-19.

Note on this clone: One junction end disagrees with the germline gene, perhaps due to a read error. The rearrangement joins TRBV15 to TRBJ1-3; possibly TRBD1 for D (6 bases). The CDR3 length is 15 residues. The V gene's germline CDR1 is LNHNV and CDR2 YYDKDF (reference sequence). The CDR3 bases are TGTGCCACCAGCCTCCCGGACAGCTTTGGAAGCACCATATATTTT. Translated: CATSLPDSFGSTIYF.

The chain recombines TRBV6-6 with TRBJ2-5, with D perhaps matching TRBD1 (6 bases). Germline V gene lookup returns CDR1 MNHNY and CDR2 SVGAGI (reference sequence). The CDR3 extends over 13 amino acids. V gave up 4 bases and J gave up 7 bases, with 13 bases separating them. CDR3 residues: CASSSQGAGTQYF. The CDR3 DNA is TGTGCCAGCAGTTCACAGGGAGCTGGGACCCAGTACTTC.